Each of the 8 T cell receptor beta chains below was sequenced from the same sample in a study of control samples from healthy donors and cancer patients. Profiled with immunoSEQ multiplex PCR; TCRdb holds only in-frame clones, not every one. The table lists over 60,000 clones, about 82% of them singletons. The sample taken for sequencing was blood. The receptors come from a man aged 35 to 55 in good health.

V is TRBV29-1 and J is TRBJ1-2; 7 bases line up with TRBD1. The CDR3 runs 16 residues. Unmatched junction bases numbered 22, after V lost 7 bases and J lost 8 bases. Germline V lookup: CDR1 SQVTM, CDR2 ANQGSEA. Written as DNA, the CDR3 is TGCAGCGGGGCTCAGATGATAGGGGGCGCCCCGCGAGGCTACACCTTC. Its translation: CSGAQMIGGAPRGYTF.

The CDR3 DNA sequence: TGCAGCGTTGTACGGGGGACATCACACCTGGGGAACACTGAAGCTTTCTTT. It encodes CSVVRGTSHLGNTEAFF. The V call is TRBV29-1, the J call TRBJ1-1, with D perhaps matching TRBD1 (6 bases). V was cut by 4 bases and J by 1 base, with 22 bases left in between. CDR3 length: 17 residues. The germline CDR1 and CDR2 sequences are SQVTM and ANQGSEA.

The chain employs TRBV9 and TRBJ2-3; 9 bases line up with TRBD2. The junction had 12 bases not matched to a gene; V was cut back by 4 bases and J by 6 bases. The CDR3 totals 16 residues. Germline CDR1 is SGDLS and CDR2 is YYNGEE. The CDR3 loop is CASSPGGGRDRDTQYF. In DNA form, the CDR3 reads TGTGCCAGCAGCCCGGGGGGCGGGAGGGATAGGGATACGCAGTATTTT.

The chain links TRBV7-7 to TRBJ2-3; D is perhaps TRBD2 (7 bases). V lost 3 bases to trimming and J lost 4 bases, with 11 bases between them. This CDR3 spans 14 amino acids. Germline V gives CDR1 SSHAT, CDR2 FNYEAQ (reference sequence). The CDR3 DNA reads TGTGCCAGCAGCTTGGGCGGGGGCGCAGATACGCAGTATTTT. As protein: CASSLGGGADTQYF.

CDR3: CASSQALRIGSNEQFF. Here the CDR3 DNA reads TGCGCCAGCAGCCAGGCCCTGAGGATAGGTAGCAATGAGCAGTTCTTC. The chain links TRBV4-3 to TRBJ2-1; D unresolved. This CDR3 is 16 amino acids long. Germline V lookup: CDR1 LGHNA, CDR2 YSLEER. V was trimmed by 3 bases and J by 6 bases, leaving 18 bases between them.

This chain uses TRBV18 with TRBJ2-5; D remains ambiguous. V dropped 2 bases and J dropped 0 bases, with 10 bases sitting between them. The V gene's germline CDR1 is KGHSH and CDR2 LQKENI. This CDR3 region has 15 residues. The CDR3 nucleotides are TGTGCCAGCTCACCATCGGCCAGTTACCAAGAGACCCAGTACTTC. It encodes CASSPSASYQETQYF. Full variable domain (remainder filled in from reference TRBV18 and TRBJ2-5): NAGVMQNPRHLVRRRGQEARLRCSPMKGHSHVYWYRQLPEEGLKFMVYLQKENIIDESGMPKERFSAEFPKEGPSILRIQQVVRGDSAAYFCASSPSASYQETQYFGPGTRLLVL.

This clone was seen once. The chain combines TRBV27 with TRBJ1-1; D unresolved. CDR1 is MNHEY and CDR2 is SMNVEV in the germline V gene (reference sequence). V lost 2 bases and J lost 8, with 15 bases in between. The CDR3 is 14 residues long. CDR3 loop: CASSLARSFREAFF. The CDR3 DNA sequence: TGTGCCAGCAGTTTAGCCCGGTCCTTTCGGGAAGCTTTCTTT.

The CDR3 sequence: CATSLSGNTIYF. The CDR3 region has the DNA TGTGCCACTAGTCTCTCTGGAAACACCATATATTTT. The rearrangement links TRBV2 to TRBJ1-3, with no clear D. CDR3 size: 12 residues. V gave up 10 bases and J gave up 0 bases, with 7 bases separating them. Germline lookup yields CDR1 SNHLY and CDR2 FYNNEI.